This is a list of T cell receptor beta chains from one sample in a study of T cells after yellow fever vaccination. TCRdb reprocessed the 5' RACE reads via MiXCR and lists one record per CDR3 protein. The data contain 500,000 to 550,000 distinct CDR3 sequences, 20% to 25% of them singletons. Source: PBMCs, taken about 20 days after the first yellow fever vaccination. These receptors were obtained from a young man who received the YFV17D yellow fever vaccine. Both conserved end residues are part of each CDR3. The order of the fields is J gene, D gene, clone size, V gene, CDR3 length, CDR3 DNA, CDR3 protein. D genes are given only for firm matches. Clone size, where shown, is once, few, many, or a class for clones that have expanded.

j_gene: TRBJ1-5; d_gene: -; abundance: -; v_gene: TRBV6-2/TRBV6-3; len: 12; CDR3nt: TGTGCCAGCAGCAGGTACAATCAGCCCCAGCATTTT; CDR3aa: CASSRYNQPQHF
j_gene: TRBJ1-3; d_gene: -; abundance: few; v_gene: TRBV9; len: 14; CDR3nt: TGTGCCAGCAGCGTAGAGAGTTCTGGAAACACCATATATTTT; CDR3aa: CASSVESSGNTIYF
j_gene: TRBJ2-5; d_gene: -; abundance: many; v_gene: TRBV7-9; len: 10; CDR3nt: TGTGCCAGCAGCCGGGAGACCCAGTACTTC; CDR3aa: CASSRETQYF
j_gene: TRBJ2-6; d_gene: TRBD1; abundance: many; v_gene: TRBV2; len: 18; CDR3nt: TGTGCCAGCAGTTACCGGGACAGTGCTGTCTCTGGGGCCAACGTCCTGACTTTC; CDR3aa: CASSYRDSAVSGANVLTF
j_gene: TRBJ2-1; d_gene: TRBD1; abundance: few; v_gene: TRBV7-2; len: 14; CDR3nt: TGTGCCAGCAGCAGACGACAGGGGACCAATGAGCAGTTCTTC; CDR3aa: CASSRRQGTNEQFF
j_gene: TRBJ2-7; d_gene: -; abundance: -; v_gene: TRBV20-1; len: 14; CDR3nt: TGCAGTGCTCCCAACCTGTTAAGCTCCTACGAGCAGTACTTC; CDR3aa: CSAPNLLSSYEQYF
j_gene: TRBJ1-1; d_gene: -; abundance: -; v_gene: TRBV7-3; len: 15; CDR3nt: -; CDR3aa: CASSFGPGHRREAFF
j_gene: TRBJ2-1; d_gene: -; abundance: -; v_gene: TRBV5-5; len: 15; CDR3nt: TGTGCCAGCAGCTTCCTGGACGGCTCCTACAATGAGCAGTTCTTC; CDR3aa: CASSFLDGSYNEQFF
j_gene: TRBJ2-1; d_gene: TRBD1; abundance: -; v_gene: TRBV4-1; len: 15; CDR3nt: TGCGCCAGCAGCCCTGAGGGGGCCTGGCGCAATGAGCAGTTCTTC; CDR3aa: CASSPEGAWRNEQFF
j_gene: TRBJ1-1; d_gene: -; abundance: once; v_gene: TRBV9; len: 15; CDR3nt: TGTGCCAGCAGCGCACTGACAGTTTGTGGAACTGAAGCTTTCTTT; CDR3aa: CASSALTVCGTEAFF
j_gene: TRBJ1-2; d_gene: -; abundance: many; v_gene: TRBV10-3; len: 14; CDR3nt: TGTGCCATCAGTGAAGAGGGGCTATGGGTAGGCTACACCTTC; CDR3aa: CAISEEGLWVGYTF
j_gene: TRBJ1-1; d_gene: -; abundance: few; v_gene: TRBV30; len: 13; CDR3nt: TGTGCCTGGAGCAGACAGGAAGAGACTGAAGCTTTCTTT; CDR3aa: CAWSRQEETEAFF
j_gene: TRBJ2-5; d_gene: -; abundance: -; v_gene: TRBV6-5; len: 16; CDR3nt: TGTGCCAGCAGACGGGGGGCGAGCGGGTGGGGGGAGACCCAGTACTTC; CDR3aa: CASRRGASGWGETQYF
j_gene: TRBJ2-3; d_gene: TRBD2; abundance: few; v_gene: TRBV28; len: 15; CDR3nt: TGTGCCAGCGAATCCGGGACTAGCGGGGGAGATACGCAGTATTTT; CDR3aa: CASESGTSGGDTQYF
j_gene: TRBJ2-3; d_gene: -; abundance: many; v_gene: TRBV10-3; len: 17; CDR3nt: TGTGCCATCAGTGGACGGATCTTGGCGACCCCTGGAGATACGCAGTATTTT; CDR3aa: CAISGRILATPGDTQYF
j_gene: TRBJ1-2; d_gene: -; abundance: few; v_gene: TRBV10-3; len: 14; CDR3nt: TGTGCCATCTCATCGAGTGGGATTAACTATGGCTACACCTTC; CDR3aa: CAISSSGINYGYTF
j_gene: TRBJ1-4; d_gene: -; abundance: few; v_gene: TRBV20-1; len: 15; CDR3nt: TGCAGTGCTAGTGATCCCAGGGGAGACGATGAAAAACTGTTTTTT; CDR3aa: CSASDPRGDDEKLFF
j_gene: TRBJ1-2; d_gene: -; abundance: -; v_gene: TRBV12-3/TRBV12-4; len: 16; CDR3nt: TGTGCCAGCAGTTTCGGAGGGATGGGTGGGGACTATGGCTACACCTTC; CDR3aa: CASSFGGMGGDYGYTF
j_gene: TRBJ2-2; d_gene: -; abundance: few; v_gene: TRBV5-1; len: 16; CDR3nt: TGCGCCAGCAGCTTAATGGGCCCAGCTCCCACCGGGGAGCTGTTTTTT; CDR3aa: CASSLMGPAPTGELFF
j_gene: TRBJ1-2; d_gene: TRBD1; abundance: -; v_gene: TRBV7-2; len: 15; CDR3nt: TGTGCCAGCAGCATCCGACAGGGGGCATACGGTGGCTACACCTTC; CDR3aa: CASSIRQGAYGGYTF
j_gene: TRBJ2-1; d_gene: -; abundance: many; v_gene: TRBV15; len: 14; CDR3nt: TGTGCCACCAGCTCCCAACTCGGGGCCTATGAGCAGTTCTTC; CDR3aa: CATSSQLGAYEQFF
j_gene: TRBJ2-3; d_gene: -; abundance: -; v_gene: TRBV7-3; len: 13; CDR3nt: TGTGCCAGCAGGTACACACCCACAGATACGCAGTATTTT; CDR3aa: CASRYTPTDTQYF
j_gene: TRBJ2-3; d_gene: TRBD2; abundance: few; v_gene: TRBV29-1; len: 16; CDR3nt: TGCAGCGTTGAAGATCTTGGGCGGGGGGCAGGAGATACGCAGTATTTT; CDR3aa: CSVEDLGRGAGDTQYF
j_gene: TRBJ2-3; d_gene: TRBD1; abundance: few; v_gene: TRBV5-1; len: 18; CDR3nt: TGCGCCAGCAGCTTGGTCTTAGGGGGCAGACCTAGCACAGATACGCAGTATTTT; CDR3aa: CASSLVLGGRPSTDTQYF
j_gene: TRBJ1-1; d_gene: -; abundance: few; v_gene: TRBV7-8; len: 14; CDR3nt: TGTGCCAGCAGCTACCCAGGACGGAGACCTGAAGCTTTCTTT; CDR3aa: CASSYPGRRPEAFF
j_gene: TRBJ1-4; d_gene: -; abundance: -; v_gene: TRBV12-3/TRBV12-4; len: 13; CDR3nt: TGTGCCAGCAGTTTCGAAGGGGGGGAAAAACTGTTTTTT; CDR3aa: CASSFEGGEKLFF
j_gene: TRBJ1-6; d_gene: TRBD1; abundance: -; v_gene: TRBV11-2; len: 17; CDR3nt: TGTGCCAGCAGCTACTCGACAGGGGCGGATTTTGGCGCACCCCTCCACTTT; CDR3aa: CASSYSTGADFGAPLHF
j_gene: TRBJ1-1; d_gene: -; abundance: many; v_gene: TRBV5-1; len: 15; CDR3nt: TGCGCCAGCAGCTTGTCTTACGGGGCGGACACTGAAGCTTTCTTT; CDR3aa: CASSLSYGADTEAFF
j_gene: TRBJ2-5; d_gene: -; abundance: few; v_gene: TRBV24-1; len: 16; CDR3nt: TGTGCCACCAGTCCTTCCCAGCTGACAATCCAAGAGACCCAGTACTTC; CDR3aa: CATSPSQLTIQETQYF
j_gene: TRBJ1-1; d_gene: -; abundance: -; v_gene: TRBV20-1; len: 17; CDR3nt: TGCAGTGCTAGAGATGACCTAGAACAGGGACCGAACACTGAAGCTTTCTTT; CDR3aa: CSARDDLEQGPNTEAFF
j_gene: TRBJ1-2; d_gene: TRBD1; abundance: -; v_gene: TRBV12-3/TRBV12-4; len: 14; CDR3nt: TGTGCCAGCAGAGACAGGGCGCTCTACTATGGCTACACCTTC; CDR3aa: CASRDRALYYGYTF
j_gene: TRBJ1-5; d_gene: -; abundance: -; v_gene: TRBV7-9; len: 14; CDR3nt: TGTGCCAGCAGCTTAGGGGGGCGCGGACAGCCCCAGCATTTT; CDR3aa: CASSLGGRGQPQHF
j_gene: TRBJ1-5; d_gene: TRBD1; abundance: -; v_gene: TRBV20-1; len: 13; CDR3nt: TGCAGTGCTAGCCTGACAGGGGAGAAGCCCCAGCATTTT; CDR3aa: CSASLTGEKPQHF
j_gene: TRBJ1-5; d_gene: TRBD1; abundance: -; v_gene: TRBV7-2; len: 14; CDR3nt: TGTGCCAGCAGCTCCACAGGGGTAGGTCAGCCCCAGCATTTT; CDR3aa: CASSSTGVGQPQHF
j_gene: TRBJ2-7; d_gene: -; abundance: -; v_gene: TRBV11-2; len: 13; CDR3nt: TGTGCCAGCCTCTTCATGATCGGCAACGAGCAGTACTTC; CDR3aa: CASLFMIGNEQYF
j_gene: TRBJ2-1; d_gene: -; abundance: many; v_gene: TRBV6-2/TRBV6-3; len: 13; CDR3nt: TGTGCCAGCAGTTACTCGACCTACAATGAGCAGTTCTTC; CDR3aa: CASSYSTYNEQFF
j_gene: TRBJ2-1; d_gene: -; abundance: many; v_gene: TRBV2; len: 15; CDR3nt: TGTGCCAGCAGTGAGTTAACTAGCCCGTACAATGAGCAGTTCTTC; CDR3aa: CASSELTSPYNEQFF
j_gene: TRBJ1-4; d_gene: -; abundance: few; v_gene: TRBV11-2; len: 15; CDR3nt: TGTGCCAGCAGCCCCCAGGACGGTGGTGGTGAAAAACTGTTTTTT; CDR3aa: CASSPQDGGGEKLFF
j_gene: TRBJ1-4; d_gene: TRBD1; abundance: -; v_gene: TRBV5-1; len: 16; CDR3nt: TGCGCCAGCAGGGGACAGGGGGCGACAACTAATGAAAAACTGTTTTTT; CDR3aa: CASRGQGATTNEKLFF
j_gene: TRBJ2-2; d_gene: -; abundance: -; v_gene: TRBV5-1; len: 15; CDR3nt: TGCGCCAGCAGCTTGGTGGGATCTATCACCGGGGAGCTGTTTTTT; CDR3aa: CASSLVGSITGELFF
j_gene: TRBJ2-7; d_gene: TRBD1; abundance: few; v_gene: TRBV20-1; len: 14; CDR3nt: TGCAGTGTCCGACCGGGACAGGGTACCTACGAGCAGTACTTC; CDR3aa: CSVRPGQGTYEQYF
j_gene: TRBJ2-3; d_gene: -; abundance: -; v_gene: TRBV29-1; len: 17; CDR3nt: TGCAGCGTTGAAGGCGCGAACCTTCGTACTAGCACAGATACGCAGTATTTT; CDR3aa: CSVEGANLRTSTDTQYF
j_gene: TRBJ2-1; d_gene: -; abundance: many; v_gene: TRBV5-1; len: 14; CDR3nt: TGCGCCAGCAGCTTGTTGACCCAAATAAATGAGCAGTTCTTC; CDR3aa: CASSLLTQINEQFF
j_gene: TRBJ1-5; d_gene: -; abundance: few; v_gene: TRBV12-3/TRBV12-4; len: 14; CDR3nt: TGTGCCAGCAGTTTCCGTGCAGGATATCAGCCCCAGCATTTT; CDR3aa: CASSFRAGYQPQHF
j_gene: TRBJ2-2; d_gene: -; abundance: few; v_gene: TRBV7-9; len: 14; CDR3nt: TGTGCCAGCAACCAGGACCATCGGTCCGGGGAGCTGTTTTTT; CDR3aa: CASNQDHRSGELFF
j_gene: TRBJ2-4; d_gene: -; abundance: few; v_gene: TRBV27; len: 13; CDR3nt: TGTGCCAGCAGTTTTGAGGGTTCAAACATTCAGTACTTC; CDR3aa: CASSFEGSNIQYF
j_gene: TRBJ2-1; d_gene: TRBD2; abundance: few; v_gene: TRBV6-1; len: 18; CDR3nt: TGTGCCAGCAGTGAGAGGCTAGCGGGGGGGCAATTATACAATGAGCAGTTCTTC; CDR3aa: CASSERLAGGQLYNEQFF
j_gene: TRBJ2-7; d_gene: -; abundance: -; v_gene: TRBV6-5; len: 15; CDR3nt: TGTGCCAGCAGTTACTCGGGGCGGGGACCCTACGAGCAGTACTTC; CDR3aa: CASSYSGRGPYEQYF
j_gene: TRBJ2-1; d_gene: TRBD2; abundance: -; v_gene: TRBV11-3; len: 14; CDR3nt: TGTGCCAGCAGCAAGGGACTAGCGGGAAATGAGCAGTTCTTC; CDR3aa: CASSKGLAGNEQFF
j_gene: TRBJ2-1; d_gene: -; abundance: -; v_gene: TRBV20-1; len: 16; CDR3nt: TGCAGTGCTAGGGGGAGGGGGTGGGTGGTAGTTGATGAGCAGTTCTTC; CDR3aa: CSARGRGWVVVDEQFF
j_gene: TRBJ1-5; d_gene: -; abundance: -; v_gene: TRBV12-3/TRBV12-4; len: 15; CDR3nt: TGTGCCAGCAGTTTTCGGTCGCAGGGTCATCAGCCCCAGCATTTT; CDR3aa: CASSFRSQGHQPQHF
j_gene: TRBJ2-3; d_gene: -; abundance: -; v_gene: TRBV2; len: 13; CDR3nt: TGTGCCGCTGTTGTGGGGTTGACAGATACGCAGTATTTT; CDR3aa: CAAVVGLTDTQYF
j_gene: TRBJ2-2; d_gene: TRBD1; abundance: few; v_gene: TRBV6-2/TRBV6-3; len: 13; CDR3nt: TGTGCCAGCCGCCAGGGGGACACCGGGGAGCTGTTTTTT; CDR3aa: CASRQGDTGELFF
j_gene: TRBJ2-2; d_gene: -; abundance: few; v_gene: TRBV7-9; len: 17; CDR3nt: TGTGCCAGCAGCCCGCCCATCTGGTTAGGAGCATCCGGGGAGCTGTTTTTT; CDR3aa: CASSPPIWLGASGELFF